This T cell receptor (beta chain) was obtained from a study of T-cell reconstitution after alpha-beta-depleted transplantation in children (dated by TCRdb to about 2016). Background on the whole study: The study quantitatively tracked T-cell immune reconstitution after TCRalphabeta/CD19-depleted allogeneic hematopoietic cell transplantation in children using TCR repertoire profiling.

Ends trimmed: V by 5 bases, J by 8 bases; bases unmatched to a gene: 11. The CDR3 holds 16 amino acids from the cysteine to the phenylalanine. Only the CDR3 DNA is retained, 48 bases long and in frame from the first base. This clonotype was seen only a few times. Its antigen remains undetermined. No per-base quality is available; no much larger clone lies one base away. The library relied on PCR. These reads were obtained on an Illumina HiSeq 2500. TCR library preparation used molecular barcoding, with unique molecular identifiers applied to normalize quantification of the TCRbeta repertoire. The raw public reads went through TCRdb reprocessing: fastp at Q25, MiXCR clone calling, in-frame beta chains kept. Entries are consolidated by CDR3 protein sequence, retaining the most common genes and DNA. This sample is represented by about 500,000 distinct CDR3 sequences; approximately 32% of them were singletons. The ten largest clones add up to about 2.3% of the sample.

The sequence came from a human donor who donated a stem cell graft to a child with aplastic anemia. This chain joins TRBV12-3 or TRBV12-4 to TRBJ2-1, with TRBD2 matching 11 junction bases. The input for sequencing was PBMCs from the stem cell graft donor, taken from the stem cell graft. The CDR3 amino acid sequence is: CASSPLLAGGLHEQFF. The nucleotides are TGTGCCAGCAGTCCTCTCCTAGCGGGAGGTCTTCATGAGCAGTTCTTC.